Described below is a single T cell receptor (beta chain) sequence and its context. Antigen: not known. Researchers ran the assay at a deep level. Sequencing used immunoSEQ multiplex PCR; TCRdb keeps in-frame clones, though not all of them. The table has some 790,000 clones, over 55% seen once. Donation came from healthy HIV-negative adults that had no recent acute infections or vaccinations. The data stem from a study of shared clonotypes between healthy human individuals. The germline V gene encodes CDR1 MNHNY and CDR2 SVGAGI (reference sequence). Trimming removed 0 bases from V and 6 bases from J; junction bases left unmatched: 1. This CDR3 spans 14 amino acids. Overall study results and limits: Read depth was anticipated to influence clonotype sharing among donors. Collection of samples was limited to blood; tissue repertoires likely differ.

The sequenced sample consisted of memory CD4+ T cells sorted from blood. Stated subset: CD45RA-negative fraction. The gene calls are TRBV6-6 and TRBJ2-1, with TRBD1 matching over 8 bases. This sequence originates from a woman aged 25 to 45 in good health. CDR3 nucleotide sequence: TGTGCCAGCAGTTACTCAACAGGGGGCAATGAGCAGTTCTTC. Translated: CASSYSTGGNEQFF.